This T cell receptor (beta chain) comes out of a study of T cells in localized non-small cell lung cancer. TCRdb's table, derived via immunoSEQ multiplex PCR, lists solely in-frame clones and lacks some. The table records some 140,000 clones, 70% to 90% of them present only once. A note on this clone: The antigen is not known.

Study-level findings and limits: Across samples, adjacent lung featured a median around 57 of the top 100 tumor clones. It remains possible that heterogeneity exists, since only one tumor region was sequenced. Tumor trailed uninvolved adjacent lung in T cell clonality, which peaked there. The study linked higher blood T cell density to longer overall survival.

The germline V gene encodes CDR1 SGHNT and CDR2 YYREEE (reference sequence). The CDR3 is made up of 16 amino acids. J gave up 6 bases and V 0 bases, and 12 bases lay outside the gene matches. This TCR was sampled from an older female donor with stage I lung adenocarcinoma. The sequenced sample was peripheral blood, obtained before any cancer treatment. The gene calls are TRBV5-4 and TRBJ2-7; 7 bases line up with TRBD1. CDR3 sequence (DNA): TGTGCCAGCAGCTTGGTCCCGACAGGGTGGTACCTCGAGCAGTACTTC. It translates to CASSLVPTGWYLEQYF.